This TCR beta chain derives from a study of shared clonotypes between healthy human individuals. Study-wide context: Per donor, CD8 memory used one plate, CD8 naive used two, CD4 memory used three and CD4 naive used three. Study-level points and caveats: Estimated richness values were generally larger in naive subsets than in memory subsets. Sampling involved blood alone; tissue repertoires likely differ.

About this clone: Its antigen is undetermined.

The CDR3 contains 17 residues. Germline V lookup: CDR1 LNHDA, CDR2 SQIVND (reference sequence). The ends lost 7 bases at V and 5 bases at J; junction bases unmatched: 18. Naive CD8 populations comprised CD45RO-negative cells positively selected for CCR7, excluding terminally differentiated effector memory CD45RA+ cells. HIV-negative, healthy adults without recent acute infections or vaccinations were the donors. TCRdb keeps only in-frame clones here, not all; method: immunoSEQ multiplex PCR. The sample has more than 2 million clones; just under 95% are singletons. The sequenced sample was naive CD8+ T cells sorted from blood. This chain connects TRBV19 to TRBJ2-3; 7 bases line up with TRBD2. This sequence originates from a man between 18 and 35 years old in good health. The CDR3 loop is CASTTSVRDFNVDTQYF. Here the CDR3 DNA reads TGTGCCAGTACCACTAGCGTCCGGGACTTTAATGTAGATACGCAGTATTTT.